A selection of T cell receptor beta chains follows, all from one sample in a study of blood T cell repertoires in COVID-19. Assay: immunoSEQ multiplex PCR; the TCRdb copy retains only in-frame clones and omits some. The repertoire consists of 95,000 to 150,000 clones, with about 79% occurring once and the leading ten covering 4% to 5.5%. The sample consisted of peripheral blood. These receptors were obtained from a woman aged 70-85 years with acute or convalescent COVID-19. Each CDR3 is given with its conserved first and last residue. The D gene is left open where the match is weak. A row's size may be missing; if present it is once, few, many or a size class.

V gene	D gene	J gene	clone size	CDR3 DNA	CDR3 protein
TRBV7-2	NA	TRBJ1-3	few	TGTGCCAGCAGCTATGTAGGGAGTAACTCTGGAAACACCATATATTTT	CASSYVGSNSGNTIYF
TRBV6-1	NA	TRBJ1-3	NA	TGTGCCAGCAGTGAAATCGAGGGAAACACCATATATTTT	CASSEIEGNTIYF
TRBV6-5	NA	TRBJ2-7	NA	TGTGCCAGCAGTCCCAGACAGGAGGACAATTACGAGCAGTACTTC	CASSPRQEDNYEQYF
TRBV5-4	NA	TRBJ1-2	once	TGTGCCAGCAGCTTCAGGGAGGACTATGGCTACACCTTC	CASSFREDYGYTF
TRBV10-3	TRBD1	TRBJ1-1	NA	TGTGCCATCGCCCGACAGGGGAGCAGTGCTTTCTTT	CAIARQGSSAFF
TRBV2	TRBD1	TRBJ1-4	medium-sized	TGTGCCAGCAGTGATAAAAGACAGGGGGGTGAAAAACTGTTTTTT	CASSDKRQGGEKLFF
TRBV3-1/TRBV3-2	TRBD1	TRBJ1-2	NA	TGTGCCAGCTCCTCGGACAGGGGGCGAGGGGGCTACACCTTC	CASSSDRGRGGYTF
TRBV5-1	NA	TRBJ1-1	NA	TGCGCCAGCAGTTCAGGGGAGAGTGGCACTGAAGCTTTCTTT	CASSSGESGTEAFF
TRBV6-6	TRBD2	TRBJ2-6	once	TGTGCCAGCAGTCCAAGGACTAGCGGGGGAACTGGGGCCAACGTCCTGACTTTC	CASSPRTSGGTGANVLTF
TRBV11-2	TRBD1	TRBJ1-2	NA	TGTGCCAGCAGCTTAGATATGAGGACAGGACCTTATGGCTACACCTTC	CASSLDMRTGPYGYTF
TRBV12-5	NA	TRBJ1-1	NA	TGTGCTAGTGGTTTGGTCCTGGGGGGGGAAGCTTTCTTT	CASGLVLGGEAFF
TRBV2	NA	TRBJ2-7	NA	TGTGCCAGCAAGGTCGACGGGGGCTCCTACGAGCAGTACTTC	CASKVDGGSYEQYF
TRBV9	TRBD1	TRBJ1-4	few	TGTGCCAGCAGCGTTGGGACAGAGTCCGAAAAACTGTTTTTT	CASSVGTESEKLFF
TRBV3-1/TRBV3-2	NA	TRBJ1-3	NA	TGTGCCAGCAGCGTCACCGACAGCTCTGGAAACACCATATATTTT	CASSVTDSSGNTIYF
TRBV30	TRBD1	TRBJ1-2	NA	TGTGCCTGGAGTGCCGGGACAGGGAGTTTCTATGGCTACACCTTC	CAWSAGTGSFYGYTF
TRBV7-2	NA	TRBJ2-6	NA	TGTGCCAGCAGTTCCGGTGGCTCTGGGGCCAACGTCCTGACTTTC	CASSSGGSGANVLTF
TRBV10-3	TRBD1	TRBJ2-3	NA	TGTGCCATCAGTGAGATGGACAGGGTTCAGGATACGCAGTATTTT	CAISEMDRVQDTQYF
TRBV7-9	NA	TRBJ1-1	NA	TGTGCCAGCAGCTGGAGGTTGAACACTGAAGCTTTCTTT	CASSWRLNTEAFF
TRBV5-4	NA	TRBJ1-2	NA	TGTGCCAGCAGCCCGGACAGTAATGGCTACACCTTC	CASSPDSNGYTF
TRBV24-1	NA	TRBJ1-5	NA	TGTGCCACCAGTGATTCGGGCGGGACGCCGGGAGGACAGCCCCAGCATTTT	CATSDSGGTPGGQPQHF
TRBV2	TRBD1	TRBJ2-3	NA	TGTGCCAGCGGGTTCGTCCCGGGACAGGGATCCGATACGCAGTATTTT	CASGFVPGQGSDTQYF